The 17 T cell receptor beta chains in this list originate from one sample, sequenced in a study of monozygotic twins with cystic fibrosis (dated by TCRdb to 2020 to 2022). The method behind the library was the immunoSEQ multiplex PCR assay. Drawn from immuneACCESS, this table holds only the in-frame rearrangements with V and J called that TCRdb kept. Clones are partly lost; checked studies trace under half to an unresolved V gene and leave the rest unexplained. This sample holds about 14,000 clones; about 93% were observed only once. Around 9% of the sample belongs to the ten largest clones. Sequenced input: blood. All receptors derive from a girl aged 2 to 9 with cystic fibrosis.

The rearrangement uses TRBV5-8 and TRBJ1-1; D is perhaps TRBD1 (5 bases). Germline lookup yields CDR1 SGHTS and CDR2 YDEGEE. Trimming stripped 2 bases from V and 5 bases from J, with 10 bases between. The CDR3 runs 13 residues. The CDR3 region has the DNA TGTGCCAGCAGCTTCTACGGGGGGACTGAAGCTTTCTTT. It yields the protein CASSFYGGTEAFF.

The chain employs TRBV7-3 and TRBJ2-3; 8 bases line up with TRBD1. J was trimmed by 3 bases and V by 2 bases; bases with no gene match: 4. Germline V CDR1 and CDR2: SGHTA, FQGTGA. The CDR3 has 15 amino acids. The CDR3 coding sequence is TGTGCCAGCAGCTTAGGACAGGGTGAAACAGATACGCAGTATTTT. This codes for CASSLGQGETDTQYF.

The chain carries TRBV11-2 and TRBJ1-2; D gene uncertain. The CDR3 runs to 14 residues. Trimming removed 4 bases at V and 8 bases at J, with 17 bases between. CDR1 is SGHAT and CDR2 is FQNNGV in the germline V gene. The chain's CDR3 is CASSSRTRVLGYTF. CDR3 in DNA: TGTGCCAGCAGCTCCCGTACTCGAGTTCTCGGCTACACCTTC.

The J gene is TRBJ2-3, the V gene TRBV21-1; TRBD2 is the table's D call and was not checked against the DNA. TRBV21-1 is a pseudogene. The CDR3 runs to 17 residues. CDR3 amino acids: CASSPPGSKRGTDTQYF. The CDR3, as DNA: TGTGCCAGCAGCCCCCCGGGGTCGAAAAGGGGCACAGATACGCAGTATTTT.

The CDR3, as DNA: TGCAGCGTTGAAGAGGGGAGGGGGCGCGCGGAGACCCAGTACTTC. This codes for CSVEEGRGRAETQYF. This chain joins TRBV29-1 and TRBJ2-5; D might be TRBD1 or TRBD2, each matching 7 bases. The CDR3 contains 15 residues. The germline V and J ends were trimmed by 0 bases and 5 bases, with 16 bases remaining between them. From germline, CDR1 is SQVTM and CDR2 ANQGSEA.

CDR3 sequence: CATAGDYGPQHF. CDR3 DNA sequence: TGTGCCACCGCGGGGGACTATGGACCCCAGCATTTT. The rearrangement uses TRBV15 and TRBJ1-5, with D maybe TRBD1 (5 bases). The V and J ends lost 8 bases and 10 bases respectively, with 15 bases between them. The CDR3 has 12 residues. CDR1 is LNHNV, CDR2 YYDKDF, per germline (reference sequence).

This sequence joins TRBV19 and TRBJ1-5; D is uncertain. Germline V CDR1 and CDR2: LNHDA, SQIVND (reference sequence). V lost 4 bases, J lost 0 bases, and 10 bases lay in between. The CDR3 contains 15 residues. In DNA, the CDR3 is TGTGCCAGTAGTACAGGTGACTATAGCAATCAGCCCCAGCATTTT. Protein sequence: CASSTGDYSNQPQHF. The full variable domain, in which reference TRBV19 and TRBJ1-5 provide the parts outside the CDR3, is DGGITQSPKYLFRKEGQNVTLSCEQNLNHDAMYWYRQDPGQGLRLIYYSQIVNDFQKGDIAEGYSVSREKKESFPLTVTSAQKNPTAFYLCASSTGDYSNQPQHFGDGTRLSIL.

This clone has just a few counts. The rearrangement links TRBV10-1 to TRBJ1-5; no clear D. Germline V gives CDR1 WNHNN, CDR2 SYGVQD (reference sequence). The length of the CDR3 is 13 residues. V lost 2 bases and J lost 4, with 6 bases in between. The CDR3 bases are TGCGCCAGCAGTGAGGTAGGAAATCAGCCCCAGCATTTT. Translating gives CASSEVGNQPQHF.

The CDR3 loop reads CAGGVAGTDTQYF. The CDR3, as DNA: TGTGCCGGGGGGGTAGCGGGGACAGATACGCAGTATTTT. The genes are TRBV6-1 and TRBJ2-3, with 8 bases aligning to TRBD2. From germline, CDR1 is MNHNS and CDR2 SASEGT. The trim removed 11 bases at V and 3 bases at J, leaving 7 bases unmatched. CDR3 length: 13 amino acids.

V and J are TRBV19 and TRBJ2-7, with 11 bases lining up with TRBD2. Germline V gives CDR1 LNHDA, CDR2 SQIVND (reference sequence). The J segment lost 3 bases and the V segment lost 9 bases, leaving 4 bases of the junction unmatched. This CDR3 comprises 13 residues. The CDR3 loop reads CASTGTSGYEQYF. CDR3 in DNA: TGTGCCAGCACCGGGACTAGCGGCTACGAGCAGTACTTC.

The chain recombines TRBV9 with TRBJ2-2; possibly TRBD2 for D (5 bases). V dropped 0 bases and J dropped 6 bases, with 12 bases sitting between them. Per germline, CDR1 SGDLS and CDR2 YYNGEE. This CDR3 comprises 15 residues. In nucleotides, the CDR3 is TGTGCCAGCAGCGTAGGACTATCCTCGTCCGGGGAGCTGTTTTTT. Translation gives CASSVGLSSSGELFF.

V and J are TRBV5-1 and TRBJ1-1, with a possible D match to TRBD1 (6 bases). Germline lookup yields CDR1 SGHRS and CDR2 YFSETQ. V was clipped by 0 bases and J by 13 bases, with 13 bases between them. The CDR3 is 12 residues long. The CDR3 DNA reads TGCGCCAGCAGCTTGGCGGCAGGGGAGTATTTCTTT. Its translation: CASSLAAGEYFF.

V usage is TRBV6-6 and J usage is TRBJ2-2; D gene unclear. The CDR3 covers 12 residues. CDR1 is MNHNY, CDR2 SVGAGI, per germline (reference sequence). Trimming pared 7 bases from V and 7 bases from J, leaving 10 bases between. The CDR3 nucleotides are TGTGCCAGCAAAGTTGCAGACGGGGAGCTGTTTTTT. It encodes CASKVADGELFF.

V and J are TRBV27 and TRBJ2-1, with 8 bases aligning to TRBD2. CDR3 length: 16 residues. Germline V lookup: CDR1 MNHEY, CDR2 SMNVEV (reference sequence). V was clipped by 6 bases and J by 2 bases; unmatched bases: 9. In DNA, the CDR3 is TGTGCCAGCAGATCACTTAGCGGGACTCCCTACAATGAGCAGTTCTTC. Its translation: CASRSLSGTPYNEQFF.

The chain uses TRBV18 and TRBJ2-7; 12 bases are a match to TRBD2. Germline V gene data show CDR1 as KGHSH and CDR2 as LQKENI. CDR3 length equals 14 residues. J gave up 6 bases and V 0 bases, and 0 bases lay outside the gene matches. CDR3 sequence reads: CASSPPTSGSEQYF. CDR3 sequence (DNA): TGTGCCAGCTCACCACCGACTAGCGGGAGCGAGCAGTACTTC.

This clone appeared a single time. CDR3 coding DNA: TGTGCCAGCAGTGATCGGGGAAACTATGGCTACACCTTC. Translating gives CASSDRGNYGYTF. The rearrangement joins TRBV25-1 to TRBJ1-2; D gene unclear. Trimming took 3 bases from V and 2 from J, leaving 7 bases between them. The CDR3 sequence is 13 residues long. The germline V gene encodes CDR1 MGHDK and CDR2 SYGVNS.

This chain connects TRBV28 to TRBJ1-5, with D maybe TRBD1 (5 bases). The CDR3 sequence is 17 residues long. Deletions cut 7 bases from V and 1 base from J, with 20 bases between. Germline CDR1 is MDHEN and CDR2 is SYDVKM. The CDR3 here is CASTLWRGTASNQPQHF. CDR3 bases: TGTGCCAGCACCCTCTGGCGGGGGACGGCAAGCAATCAGCCCCAGCATTTT.